This T cell receptor beta chain was recorded in a study of blood T cell repertoires in COVID-19. Looking at the study overall: Material from acute and convalescent COVID-19 was sourced from the United States, Italy and Spain. In each case, the material was cDNA or gDNA derived from T cells, B-cell-depleted T cells, or PBMCs.

Looked up from germline, CDR1 is LNHDA and CDR2 is SQIVND (reference sequence). The length of the CDR3 is 15 residues. Trimming took 3 bases from V and 4 from J; bases not matched to a gene: 2. In the authors' methods: Cell counts per sample came from amplifying reference gene primers. Assay used: immunoSEQ multiplex PCR; TCRdb lists only in-frame clones, some missing. The D gene and trimming were derived from the DNA, and the V and J assignments and clone size from that table. The table records 140,000 to 150,000 clones, under 90% of them present only once. This receptor was identified in a man between 65 and 85 years old who had recovered from COVID-19. V gene TRBV19 combines with J gene TRBJ2-3, with TRBD2 identical over 12 bases. Sequences were obtained from peripheral blood. The CDR3 nucleotides read TGTGCCAGTAGTATGACTAGCGGGAGTGCAGATACGCAGTATTTT. This codes for CASSMTSGSADTQYF.